A single sample is the source of the 8 T cell receptor beta chains below, sequenced in a study of radiotherapy plus CTLA-4 blockade in lung cancer. The data were produced by immunoSEQ multiplex PCR, yet TCRdb's version contains in-frame clones alone and is incomplete. The table lists more than 95,000 clones, approximately 72% of them singletons. Here the sequenced sample was peripheral blood, taken from a patient treated with radiotherapy plus ipilimumab. These receptors were obtained from a human donor with non-small cell lung cancer who had a partial response to radiotherapy plus ipilimumab. Some clones in this sample may be carry-over from other donors' samples.

The J gene is TRBJ1-3, the V gene TRBV7-8, with 9 bases that match TRBD1. This CDR3 has 15 residues. CDR1 is SGHVS, CDR2 FQNEAQ, per germline. Unmatched junction bases numbered 9, after V lost 5 bases and J lost 7 bases. The CDR3 region is CASSHPGTGFNTIYF. The CDR3 DNA follows: TGTGCCAGCAGCCACCCCGGGACAGGGTTTAACACCATATATTTT.

The chain joins TRBV7-2 to TRBJ2-3; D remains ambiguous. CDR3 length: 12 amino acids. V lost 2 bases and J lost 2, with 2 bases in between. Looked up from germline, CDR1 is SGHTA and CDR2 is FQGNSA. For the CDR3, the DNA is TGTGCCAGCAGCTTACTCACAGATACGCAGTATTTT. Amino acid sequence: CASSLLTDTQYF. The complete variable domain, with remaining parts taken from reference TRBV7-2 and TRBJ2-3, reads GAGVSQSPSNKVTEKGKDVELRCDPISGHTALYWYRQSLGQGLEFLIYFQGNSAPDKSGLPSDRFSAERTGGSVSTLTIQRTQQEDSAVYLCASSLLTDTQYFGPGTRLTVL.

V is TRBV28 and J is TRBJ1-2, with a possible D match to TRBD1 (5 bases). The germline CDR1 and CDR2 sequences are MDHEN and SYDVKM. This CDR3 contains 15 residues. V was pared by 5 bases and J by 3 bases, with 16 bases between. CDR3 nucleotide sequence: TGTGCCAGCAGTAGGGGAACGGGTTGGGACTATGGCTACACCTTC. Translation: CASSRGTGWDYGYTF.

The chain recombines TRBV5-4 with TRBJ1-1; D gene unclear. The V end was cut by 7 bases, the J end by 1 base, with 20 bases between. Germline lookup yields CDR1 SGHNT and CDR2 YYREEE (reference sequence). This CDR3 comprises 16 residues. CDR3 protein: CASSKDGAWRNTEAFF. In nucleotides, the CDR3 is TGTGCCAGCTCTAAAGATGGAGCGTGGAGGAACACTGAAGCTTTCTTT. The full variable domain, in which reference TRBV5-4 and TRBJ1-1 provide the parts outside the CDR3, is ETGVTQSPTHLIKTRGQQVTLRCSSQSGHNTVSWYQQALGQGPQFIFQYYREEENGRGNFPPRFSGLQFPNYSSELNVNALELDDSALYLCASSKDGAWRNTEAFFGQGTRLTVV.

The sample holds one count of this clone. The chain combines TRBV28 with TRBJ2-1, with a possible D match to TRBD2 (6 bases). V lost 6 bases and J 1 base, leaving 13 bases between the germline ends. The CDR3 is 15 residues long. Germline lookup yields CDR1 MDHEN and CDR2 SYDVKM. In DNA, the CDR3 is TGTGCCAGCAGATCGGGAGTAAGTTCCTACAATGAGCAGTTCTTC. Translation gives CASRSGVSSYNEQFF.

Only a few counts were recorded for this clone. The V gene is TRBV5-6, the J gene TRBJ1-2, with a tentative D call TRBD1 (6 bases). Germline CDR1 reads SGHDT; CDR2 reads YYEEEE. The V end lost 0 bases, the J end lost 7 bases, and 13 bases lay between the germline ends. The CDR3 is 14 amino acids. For the CDR3, the DNA is TGTGCCAGCAGCTTGGTGTCGTACAGGGCTGGCTACACCTTC. Protein: CASSLVSYRAGYTF.

This sequence joins TRBV2 and TRBJ2-7; possible D gene TRBD1, 6 bases. Germline-derived CDR1 and CDR2 are SNHLY and FYNNEI. Between the trimmed V and J ends, which lost 4 bases and 0 bases, there was a span of 7 bases. The CDR3 is 13 amino acids. In DNA, the CDR3 is TGTGCCAGCAGTGCGGACAGCTCCTACGAGCAGTACTTC. It encodes CASSADSSYEQYF.

A word on this clone: This sample includes further DNA sequences coding for the same CDR3. J is TRBJ2-7 and V is TRBV5-1, with a possible D match to TRBD2 (6 bases). Germline V lookup: CDR1 SGHRS, CDR2 YFSETQ. CDR3 length equals 18 residues. V was pared by 1 base and J by 0 bases, with 20 bases between. The CDR3 region is CASSLHSGTGVPSYEQYF. The CDR3 DNA reads as TGCGCCAGCAGCTTGCACTCCGGGACGGGGGTTCCCTCCTACGAGCAGTACTTC.